One sample yielded the 20 T cell receptor beta chains listed below, sequenced in a study of blood T cell repertoires in COVID-19. TCRdb's copy holds only in-frame clones and misses some; the assay was immunoSEQ multiplex PCR. The sample lists around 75,000 clones, 88% occurring once. Sequencing used peripheral blood. These receptor sequences come from a human donor in a cohort sampled during active COVID-19.

This clone was seen a handful of times. V usage is TRBV7-2 and J usage is TRBJ2-6, with D unresolved. V was pared by 2 bases and J by 3 bases, with 8 bases between. This CDR3 region has 15 residues. The germline V gene has CDR1 SGHTA and CDR2 FQGNSA. CDR3 coding DNA: TGTGCCAGCAGCTTAACGGGTAATGGGGCCAACGTCCTGACTTTC. Translation gives CASSLTGNGANVLTF.

The V call is TRBV10-1, the J call TRBJ2-2; D is possibly TRBD1 (6 bases). The V gene's germline CDR1 is WNHNN and CDR2 SYGVQD (reference sequence). Trimming stripped 6 bases from V and 6 bases from J, with 8 bases between. CDR3 size: 12 residues. The CDR3 is CASRAGAGELFF. Written as DNA, the CDR3 is TGCGCCAGCAGGGCAGGGGCCGGGGAGCTGTTTTTT.

The chain carries TRBV20-1 and TRBJ1-1; D gene uncertain. With 3 bases removed from V and 8 bases from J, the gap between germline ends came to 10 bases. This CDR3 comprises 11 residues. Germline CDR1 and CDR2: DFQATT and SNEGSKA (reference sequence). Here the CDR3 DNA reads TGCAGTGCTAGCGGGTCCGCGGAAGCTTTCTTT. It yields the protein CSASGSAEAFF.

The rearrangement joins TRBV3-1 (or the pseudogene TRBV3-2) to TRBJ1-5; D remains unclear. The germline gives CDR1 LGHDT, CDR2 YNNKEL (reference sequence). V lost 0 bases and J 4 bases, leaving 7 bases between the germline ends. The CDR3 is 14 residues long. In nucleotides, the CDR3 is TGTGCCAGCAGCCAAGAGACGGGAAATCAGCCCCAGCATTTT. Its translation: CASSQETGNQPQHF.

V and J are TRBV7-3 and TRBJ2-3, with a tentative D call TRBD1 (6 bases). V was shortened by 5 bases and J by 2 bases, with 11 bases between the two germline ends. The CDR3 length is 14 residues. In germline, CDR1 is SGHTA, CDR2 FQGTGA. CDR3 sequence reads: CASSRGQITDTQYF. The DNA of the CDR3 is TGTGCCAGCAGCCGCGGACAGATCACAGATACGCAGTATTTT.

The chain combines TRBV27 with TRBJ1-1; tentatively, D is TRBD1 (5 bases). Trimming pared 5 bases from V and 2 bases from J, leaving 9 bases between. CDR3 size: 13 residues. Germline V gives CDR1 MNHEY, CDR2 SMNVEV (reference sequence). The CDR3 coding sequence is TGTGCCAGCAGTAAGACAGTTAACACTGAAGCTTTCTTT. It yields the protein CASSKTVNTEAFF.

The chain employs TRBV4-1 and TRBJ2-5; TRBD1 matches 7 bases. The CDR3 covers 16 residues. The germline gives CDR1 MGHRA, CDR2 YSYEKL. With V trimmed by 2 bases and J by 1 base, 7 bases remained unmatched. CDR3 coding DNA: TGCGCCAGCAGCCAAACCACAGGGGTGGTCCAAGAGACCCAGTACTTC. It specifies CASSQTTGVVQETQYF.

The V gene is TRBV6-5, the J gene TRBJ2-7, with D possibly being TRBD2 (6 bases). The V end was cut by 7 bases, the J end by 0 bases, with 10 bases between. This CDR3 has 13 amino acids. Looked up from germline, CDR1 is MNHEY and CDR2 is SVGAGI. The CDR3 DNA is TGTGCCAGCAAGGATAGCGGCTCCTACGAGCAGTACTTC. Its translation is CASKDSGSYEQYF.

V gene TRBV11-3 combines with J gene TRBJ1-5, with D hard to call. Germline-derived CDR1 and CDR2 are SGHNT and YENEEA. Deletions cut 4 bases from V and 4 bases from J, with 11 bases between. The CDR3 spans 14 residues. The CDR3 coding sequence is TGTGCCAGCAGCTGCGGCGAGGGTAATCAGCCCCAGCATTTT. The encoded protein is CASSCGEGNQPQHF.

This chain uses TRBV3-1 (or the pseudogene TRBV3-2) with TRBJ2-7, with 14 bases matching TRBD2. The germline V gene encodes CDR1 LGHDT and CDR2 YNNKEL (reference sequence). V dropped 3 bases and J dropped 2; count of bases not matched to a gene: 9. There are 18 residues in the CDR3. CDR3 sequence: CASSQIGTSGGTAYEQYF. The CDR3 DNA is TGTGCCAGCAGCCAGATCGGGACTAGCGGGGGTACGGCCTACGAGCAGTACTTC.

In its sample, this clone was seen once. This sequence joins TRBV30 and TRBJ2-2, with D unresolved. The CDR3 runs to 13 residues. The germline V gene encodes CDR1 GTSNPN and CDR2 SVGIG (reference sequence). V was clipped by 2 bases and J by 2 bases, with 6 bases between them. The CDR3 region is CAWSQHNTGELFF. The CDR3 bases are TGTGCCTGGAGTCAACACAACACCGGGGAGCTGTTTTTT.

Concerning this clone itself: Within the sample, other DNA sequences also encode this same CDR3. The rearrangement uses TRBV11-3 and TRBJ2-5, with D unclear. CDR1 is SGHNT and CDR2 is YENEEA in the germline V gene. The length of the CDR3 is 13 residues. V gave up 5 bases and J gave up 4 bases, with 11 bases separating them. The CDR3 spells CASSPRERETQYF. The CDR3 DNA reads as TGTGCCAGCAGCCCGCGAGAAAGAGAGACCCAGTACTTC.

This chain joins TRBV5-1 and TRBJ2-1, with D maybe TRBD1 (6 bases). The V gene lost 4 bases and the J gene lost 8 bases, with 16 bases spanning the gap. This CDR3 is built from 14 residues. The germline V gene has CDR1 SGHRS and CDR2 YFSETQ. The CDR3 coding sequence is TGCGCCAGCAGCGGGGGCCGCCAGTCCGATGAGCAGTTCTTC. Residues: CASSGGRQSDEQFF.

V gene TRBV7-2 combines with J gene TRBJ1-4; TRBD1 aligns across 7 bases. The CDR3 extends over 13 amino acids. The V gene's germline CDR1 is SGHTA and CDR2 FQGNSA. J lost 8 bases, V lost 4 bases, and 4 bases had no gene match. The CDR3 region has the DNA TGTGCCAGCAGCTCTCCGGACAGGGAAAAACTGTTTTTT. The encoded protein is CASSSPDREKLFF.

This rearrangement joins TRBV28 to TRBJ2-7, with 9 nucleotides matching TRBD1. Per germline, CDR1 MDHEN and CDR2 SYDVKM. Trimming removed 5 bases from V and 3 bases from J; junction bases left unmatched: 5. The CDR3 runs to 14 residues. The CDR3 nucleotides are TGTGCCAGCAGTCCCGGGACAGGGATCTACGAGCAGTACTTC. Amino acids: CASSPGTGIYEQYF.

The genes are TRBV5-6 and TRBJ1-5; D not resolved. CDR1 SGHDT and CDR2 YYEEEE come from the germline V gene. Trimming left V 2 bases short and J 1 base short, with 13 bases between. This CDR3 has 16 amino acids. CDR3 in DNA: TGTGCCAGCAGCTTAACGGGAGTGGGGAGCAATCAGCCCCAGCATTTT. It encodes CASSLTGVGSNQPQHF.

V usage is TRBV10-3 and J usage is TRBJ2-7; TRBD1 aligns across 7 bases. The CDR3 spans 12 residues. Germline assignment: CDR1 ENHRY and CDR2 SYGVKD. J lost 0 bases, V lost 9 bases, and 2 bases had no gene match. The CDR3 bases are TGTGCCATAGGGACAGACTCCTACGAGCAGTACTTC. It encodes CAIGTDSYEQYF.

V is TRBV2 and J is TRBJ2-7, with D possibly matching TRBD1 (6 bases). CDR1 and CDR2 (germline): SNHLY, FYNNEI. This CDR3 region has 15 residues. Trimming pared 2 bases from V and 3 bases from J, leaving 14 bases between. The CDR3: CASSERSGANYEQYF. DNA of the CDR3: TGTGCCAGCAGTGAACGGTCAGGGGCTAACTACGAGCAGTACTTC.

This rearrangement joins TRBV18 to TRBJ1-6, with unresolved D. The CDR3 has 14 residues. The germline V gene encodes CDR1 KGHSH and CDR2 LQKENI. V was clipped by 3 bases and J by 10 bases, with 13 bases between them. In nucleotides, the CDR3 is TGTGCCAGCTCACCTGGAACAGCCTCATCACCCCTCCACTTT. Translation gives CASSPGTASSPLHF.

The V and J genes are TRBV11-2 and TRBJ1-4, with a possible D match to TRBD1 (5 bases). Germline CDR1 and CDR2: SGHAT and FQNNGV. Trimming took 5 bases from V and 2 from J, leaving 12 bases between them. The CDR3 extends over 15 amino acids. Written as DNA, the CDR3 is TGTGCCAGCAGCCAGAGGAGGGGCACTAATGAAAAACTGTTTTTT. Translated, it gives CASSQRRGTNEKLFF.